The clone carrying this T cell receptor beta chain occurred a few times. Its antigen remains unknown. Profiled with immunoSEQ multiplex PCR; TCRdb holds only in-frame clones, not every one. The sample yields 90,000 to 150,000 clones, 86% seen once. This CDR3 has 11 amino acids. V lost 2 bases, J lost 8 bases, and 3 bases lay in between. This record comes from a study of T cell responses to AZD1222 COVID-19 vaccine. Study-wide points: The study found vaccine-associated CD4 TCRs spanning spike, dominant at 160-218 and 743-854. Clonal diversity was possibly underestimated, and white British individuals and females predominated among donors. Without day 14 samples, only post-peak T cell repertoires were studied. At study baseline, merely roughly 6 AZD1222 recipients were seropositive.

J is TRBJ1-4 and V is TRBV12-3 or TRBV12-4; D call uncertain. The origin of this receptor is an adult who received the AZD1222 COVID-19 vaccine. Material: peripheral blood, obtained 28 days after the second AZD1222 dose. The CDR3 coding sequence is TGTGCCAGCAGTTTAAGCGAAAAACTGTTTTTT. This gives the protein CASSLSEKLFF.